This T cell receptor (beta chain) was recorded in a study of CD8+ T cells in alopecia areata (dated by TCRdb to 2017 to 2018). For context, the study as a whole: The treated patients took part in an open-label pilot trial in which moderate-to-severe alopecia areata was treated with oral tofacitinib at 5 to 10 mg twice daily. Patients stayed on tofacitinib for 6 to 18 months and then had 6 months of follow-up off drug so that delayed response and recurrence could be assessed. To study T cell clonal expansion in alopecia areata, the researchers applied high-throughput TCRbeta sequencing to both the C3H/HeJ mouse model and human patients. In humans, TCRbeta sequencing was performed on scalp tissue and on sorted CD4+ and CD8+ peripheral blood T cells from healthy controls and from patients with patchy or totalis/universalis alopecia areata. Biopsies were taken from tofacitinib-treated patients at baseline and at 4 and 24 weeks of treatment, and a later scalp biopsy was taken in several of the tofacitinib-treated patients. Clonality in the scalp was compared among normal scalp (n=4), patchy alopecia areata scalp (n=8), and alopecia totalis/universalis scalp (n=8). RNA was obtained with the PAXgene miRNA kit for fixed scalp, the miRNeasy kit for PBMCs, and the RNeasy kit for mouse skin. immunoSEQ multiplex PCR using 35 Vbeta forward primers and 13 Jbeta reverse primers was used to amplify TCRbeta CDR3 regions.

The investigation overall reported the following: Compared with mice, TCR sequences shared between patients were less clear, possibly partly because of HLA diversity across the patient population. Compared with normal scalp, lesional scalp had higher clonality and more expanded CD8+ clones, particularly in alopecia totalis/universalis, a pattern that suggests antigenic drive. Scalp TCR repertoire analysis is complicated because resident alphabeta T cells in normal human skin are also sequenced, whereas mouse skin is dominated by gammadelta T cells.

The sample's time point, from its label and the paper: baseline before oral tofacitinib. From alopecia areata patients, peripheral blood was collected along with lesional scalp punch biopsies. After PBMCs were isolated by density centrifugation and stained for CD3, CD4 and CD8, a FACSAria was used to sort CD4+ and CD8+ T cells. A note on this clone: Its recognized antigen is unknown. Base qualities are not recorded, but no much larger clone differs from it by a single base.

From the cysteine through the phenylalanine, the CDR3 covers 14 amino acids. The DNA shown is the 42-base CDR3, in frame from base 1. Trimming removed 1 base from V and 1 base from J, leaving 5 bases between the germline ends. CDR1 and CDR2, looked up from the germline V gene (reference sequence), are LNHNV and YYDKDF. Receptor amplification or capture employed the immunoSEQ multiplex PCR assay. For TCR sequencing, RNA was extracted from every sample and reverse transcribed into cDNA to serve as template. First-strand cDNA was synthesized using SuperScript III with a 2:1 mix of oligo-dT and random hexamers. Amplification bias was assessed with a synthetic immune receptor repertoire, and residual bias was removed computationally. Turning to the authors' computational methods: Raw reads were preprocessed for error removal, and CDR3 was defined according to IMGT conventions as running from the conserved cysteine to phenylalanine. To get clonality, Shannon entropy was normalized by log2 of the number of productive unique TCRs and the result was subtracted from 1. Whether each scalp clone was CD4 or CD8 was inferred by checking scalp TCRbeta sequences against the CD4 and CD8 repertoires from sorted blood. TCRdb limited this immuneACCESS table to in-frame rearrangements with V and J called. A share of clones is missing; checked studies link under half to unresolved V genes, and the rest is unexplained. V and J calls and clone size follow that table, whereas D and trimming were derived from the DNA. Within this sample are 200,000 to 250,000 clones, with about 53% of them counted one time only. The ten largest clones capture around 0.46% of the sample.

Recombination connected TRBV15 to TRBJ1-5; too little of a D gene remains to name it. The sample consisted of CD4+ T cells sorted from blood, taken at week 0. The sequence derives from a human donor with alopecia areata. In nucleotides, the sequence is TGTGCCACCAGCAGAGCTCAAAGCAATCAGCCCCAGCATTTT. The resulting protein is CATSRAQSNQPQHF.